The 9 T cell receptor beta chains given below trace back to one sample, sequenced in a study of T-cell reconstitution after alpha-beta-depleted transplantation in children. TCRbeta library preparation incorporated unique molecular identifiers. TCRdb analysed the PCR reads with MiXCR anew, one entry per CDR3 protein. The data contain about a million distinct CDR3 sequences, roughly 31% of them singletons. This specimen consisted of PBMCs, mostly from graft donor cells, obtained 360 days after TCRalphabeta/CD19-depleted stem cell transplant. These receptors originate from a boy less than two years old who had a stem cell transplant for SCID, so the T cells may come from the graft donor.

The V call is TRBV12-3 or TRBV12-4, the J call TRBJ1-1; weak D call: TRBD1 (6 bases). V was trimmed by 5 bases and J by 5 bases, leaving 15 bases between them. The CDR3 sequence is 14 residues long. CDR3 nucleotide sequence: TGTGCCAGCAGTACCTCCAAGGGGGGAACTGAAGCTTTCTTT. It translates to CASSTSKGGTEAFF.

CDR3 DNA: TGTGCCAGCAGCCAAGTGCCCGGGACATCCATCTCTGGGGCCAACGTCCTGACTTTC. This encodes CASSQVPGTSISGANVLTF. The chain combines TRBV4-2 with TRBJ2-6, with D maybe TRBD1 (6 bases). Germline loops: CDR1 LGHNA, CDR2 YNFKEQ. The V end lost 1 base, the J end lost 0 bases, and 16 bases lay between the germline ends. The CDR3 sequence is 19 residues long.

The chain links TRBV29-1 to TRBJ1-1; D gene ambiguous. This CDR3 has 13 residues. V gave up 0 bases and J gave up 0 bases, with 5 bases separating them. Looked up from germline, CDR1 is SQVTM and CDR2 is ANQGSEA. The CDR3 nucleotides are TGCAGCGTTGAAGACGGATTGAACACTGAAGCTTTCTTT. It is translated as CSVEDGLNTEAFF.

This clonotype was recorded at least ten times. The V gene is TRBV20-1, the J gene TRBJ2-3, with D possibly being TRBD1 or TRBD2 (5 bases each). This CDR3 is 13 amino acids long. Trimming took off 1 base at V and 1 base at J, with 6 bases between the two ends. The germline gives CDR1 DFQATT, CDR2 SNEGSKA (reference sequence). The CDR3 DNA reads as TGCAGTGCTAGAGGAGGGGGCACAGATACGCAGTATTTT. Encoded protein: CSARGGGTDTQYF.

This clonotype was observed a few times. V is TRBV6-1 and J is TRBJ2-5, with a possible D match to TRBD2 (6 bases). Trimming removed 5 bases from V and 0 bases from J, with 22 bases in between. Germline CDR1 and CDR2: MNHNS and SASEGT. This CDR3 is built from 18 residues. The CDR3 here is CASSIGKVGRTNQETQYF. CDR3 DNA: TGTGCCAGCAGTATCGGTAAAGTGGGGAGGACTAACCAAGAGACCCAGTACTTC.

This chain connects TRBV12-3 or TRBV12-4 to TRBJ1-5; 9 nucleotides line up with TRBD1. This CDR3 is built from 17 residues. V lost 5 bases, J lost 4 bases, and 12 bases stayed unmatched. The CDR3 protein is CASSPGTGPISNQPQHF. CDR3 DNA: TGTGCCAGCAGTCCCGGGACAGGGCCAATCTCAAATCAGCCCCAGCATTTT.

The table lists this clonotype with a few counts. This rearrangement joins TRBV20-1 to TRBJ2-5, with D tentatively TRBD1 (5 bases). From germline, CDR1 is DFQATT and CDR2 SNEGSKA (reference sequence). The ends were cut back, 4 bases at V and 2 bases at J, with 8 bases in the middle. This CDR3 has 12 residues. CDR3 amino acids: CSANQGQETQYF. CDR3 DNA: TGCAGTGCTAACCAGGGACAAGAGACCCAGTACTTC.

The J gene is TRBJ1-1, the V gene TRBV29-1; D ambiguous. Trimming removed 3 bases at V and 1 base at J, with 9 bases between. This CDR3 is built from 13 residues. From germline, CDR1 is SQVTM and CDR2 ANQGSEA. The CDR3 DNA is TGCAGCGTTGAGAGGCGGGAGAACACTGAAGCTTTCTTT. Its protein product is CSVERRENTEAFF.

This sequence joins TRBV9 and TRBJ2-5; D might be TRBD2 (6 bases). V lost 0 bases and J lost 10, with 10 bases in between. CDR1 and CDR2 from the germline V gene are SGDLS and YYNGEE. CDR3 length equals 12 residues. The CDR3 nucleotides read TGTGCCAGCAGCGTAGCGGAGGGCGGCCAGTACTTC. This encodes CASSVAEGGQYF.